This T cell receptor (beta chain) appears in the sequencing data of a study of T cell responses to AZD1222 COVID-19 vaccine. Some clones are missing from TCRdb's copy, which holds only in-frame ones; the method was immunoSEQ multiplex PCR. Of around 150,000 clones in the sample, over 75% were seen once. Germline V gene lookup returns CDR1 WNHNN and CDR2 SYGVQD (reference sequence). CDR3 length: 11 amino acids. The germline V and J ends were trimmed by 6 bases and 10 bases, with 12 bases remaining between them. The input for sequencing was peripheral blood, taken on day 0 of AZD1222 vaccination. This chain joins TRBV10-1 and TRBJ1-2; D not resolved. The source is an adult in good health. Here the CDR3 DNA reads TGCGCCAGCAGAGATAAACAGACCTACACCTTC. It yields the protein CASRDKQTYTF.